The clone carrying this T cell receptor beta chain showed up just a few times. Its target is not known. The data were obtained in a study of PD-1 blockade in classical Hodgkin lymphoma. Time point given: cycle 4 day 1 (C4D1), after about 6 weeks of nivolumab. Relapse after autologous stem cell transplantation occurred in every patient, and brentuximab vedotin exposure varied. Complete response, partial response or progressive disease was recorded as best response. Study observations and caveats: Newly diagnosed patients were said to have less baseline TCR diversity than healthy donors did.

The assay was immunoSEQ multiplex PCR, and TCRdb's table has in-frame clones only and misses some. The data show tens of thousands of clones, roughly two thirds seen once. The CDR3 is 14 amino acids. Per the germline V gene, CDR1 is GTSNPN and CDR2 is SVGIG (reference sequence). With 3 bases clipped from V and 0 bases from J, the junction kept 4 bases outside the gene matches. The starting material was peripheral blood mononuclear cells (PBMCs), obtained before the fourth cycle of nivolumab. The TCR sequence derives from a human donor with classical Hodgkin lymphoma. The chain is built from TRBV30 and TRBJ1-1; 7 nucleotides align to TRBD1. CDR3: CAWRWDSVNTEAFF. CDR3 DNA sequence: TGTGCCTGGAGGTGGGACAGTGTGAACACTGAAGCTTTCTTT.